A selection of T cell receptor beta chains follows, all from one sample in a study of regulatory T cells in long-lasting Graves disease. TCRdb recomputed calls from the multiplex PCR reads with MiXCR, one row per CDR3 protein. The sample has 350,000 to 500,000 distinct CDR3 sequences, around 23% seen once. The sample here was peripheral blood mononuclear cells (PBMCs), taken when the disease was refractory, from a patient treated with antithyroid drugs. The receptors were gathered from a female donor with Graves disease. Both conserved end residues are part of each CDR3. The D gene is left open where the match is weak. Size is omitted from some rows. Given values are once, few, many or a class for expanded clones.

TGTGCCAGCAGCCGACGGTCGAACACCGGGGAGCTGTTTTTT	CASSRRSNTGELFF	many	TRBJ2-2	TRBV28	NA
TGTGCCTCAGGGGACAATGAAAAACTGTTTTTT	CASGDNEKLFF	NA	TRBJ1-4	TRBV30	NA
TGTGCCAGCGGACAACCGTACGAGAAACTGTTTTTT	CASGQPYEKLFF	many	TRBJ1-4	TRBV6-1	NA
TGCGCCAGCAGTGAGACGCGGGAGGTGTCCTACGAGCAGTACTTC	CASSETREVSYEQYF	many	TRBJ2-7	TRBV4-1	TRBD2
TGTGCCAGCAGTCGGTACAGGCAAGAGACCCAGTACTTC	CASSRYRQETQYF	many	TRBJ2-5	TRBV6-1	NA
TGCAGTGCCGGAGCGGGTGGGACCCAGTACTTC	CSAGAGGTQYF	many	TRBJ2-5	TRBV20-1	NA
TGTGCCACCAGTGATCCGACTAGCCCCCATCGAACCGGGGAGCTGTTTTTT	CATSDPTSPHRTGELFF	many	TRBJ2-2	TRBV24-1	TRBD2
TGTGCCTGGAGTGTGGCGGGGATGAACACTGAAGCTTTCTTT	CAWSVAGMNTEAFF	many	TRBJ1-1	TRBV30	NA
TGTGCCAGCAGCGAGGGCTTTAGCAATCAGCCCCAGCATTTT	CASSEGFSNQPQHF	many	TRBJ1-5	TRBV2	NA
TGTGCCAGCAGCCCAGGTTGGACAAACACCGGGGAGCTGTTTTTT	CASSPGWTNTGELFF	few	TRBJ2-2	TRBV5-6	NA
TGCAGTGCTAGACCTCACTTTAGGGCGGCGGGAGCGACCGCCTACGAGCAGTACTTC	CSARPHFRAAGATAYEQYF	NA	TRBJ2-7	TRBV20-1	TRBD2
TGTGCCAGCAGCCAAGACGCGGACAGGGTTGGCCAGCCCCAGCATTTT	CASSQDADRVGQPQHF	few	TRBJ1-5	TRBV4-2	TRBD1
TGTGCTAGTGGTTTCACAGGGGAGGGGAACACTGAAGCTTTCTTT	CASGFTGEGNTEAFF	NA	TRBJ1-1	TRBV12-5	TRBD1
TGTGCCAGTAAATCGCCCGTCGGGACAGGGGAGTCCGGGGAGCTGTTTTTT	CASKSPVGTGESGELFF	NA	TRBJ2-2	TRBV19	TRBD1
TGTGCCAGCAGCTTACGAGTCGGGGATCAGCCCCAGCATTTT	CASSLRVGDQPQHF	many	TRBJ1-5	TRBV5-5	NA
TGTGCCAGCAGCGCCGGGACGGAGAACACCGGGGAGCTGTTTTTT	CASSAGTENTGELFF	NA	TRBJ2-2	TRBV7-3	NA
TGTGCCAGCAGCGATCGGGACAGGGCAGGCTACGAGCAGTACTTC	CASSDRDRAGYEQYF	few	TRBJ2-7	TRBV7-9	TRBD1
TGTGCCAGCAGCGTTACTTCCTTGGCGAGTACCGGGGAGCTGTTTTTT	CASSVTSLASTGELFF	NA	TRBJ2-2	TRBV9	NA
TGTGCCAGCAGACACCCGCAGGGAACTGAAGCTTTCTTT	CASRHPQGTEAFF	many	TRBJ1-1	TRBV6-1	NA
TGTGCCACCTTGTCTAGCGGGAGTTCGGTAGATACGCAGTATTTT	CATLSSGSSVDTQYF	NA	TRBJ2-3	TRBV28	TRBD2
TGTGCCAGCAGTTTCCCTAGCGGCGGGGAGCTGTTTTTT	CASSFPSGGELFF	many	TRBJ2-2	TRBV28	TRBD2
TGTGCCTGGAGACTAACAGGGGGCGGTGAAAAACTGTTTTTT	CAWRLTGGGEKLFF	NA	TRBJ1-4	TRBV30	TRBD1
TGTGCCAGCAGTCCCATACAAGCAAATGAAAAACTGTTTTTT	CASSPIQANEKLFF	NA	TRBJ1-4	TRBV6-1	NA
TGTGCCAGCAGCCGAGCCGGGGGAGATGAGCAGTTCTTC	CASSRAGGDEQFF	NA	TRBJ2-1	TRBV3-1	NA
TGTGCCAGCAGTTACCCGTCAGGGGGGAAATACGAGCAGTACTTC	CASSYPSGGKYEQYF	NA	TRBJ2-7	TRBV6-5	NA
TGTGCTAGTGGTTTGGTTATGGGCCTTAGCAATCAGCCCCAGCATTTT	CASGLVMGLSNQPQHF	many	TRBJ1-5	TRBV12-5	NA
TGCGCCAGCAGCCCCGGGACAGCTGAAAAACTGTTTTTT	CASSPGTAEKLFF	few	TRBJ1-4	TRBV5-1	TRBD1
TGTGCCACCAGTGATCCGAGGCGTCTCACAGGTACGCAGTATTTT	CATSDPRRLTGTQYF	NA	TRBJ2-3	TRBV24-1	NA
TGCAGCGTTGATTACCCGGGTGAAGCTTTCTTT	CSVDYPGEAFF	NA	TRBJ1-1	TRBV29-1	NA
TGTGCCAGTAGTATAGACCCAGGAAATCAGCCCCAGCATTTT	CASSIDPGNQPQHF	few	TRBJ1-5	TRBV19	NA
TGTGCCAGCAGAGGCAACCAGGAAGCGGGAGTCTACGAGCAGTACTTC	CASRGNQEAGVYEQYF	many	TRBJ2-7	TRBV28	TRBD2
TGCGCCAGCAGCCCGGCCTGGGAGGGTTACAATGAGCAGTTCTTC	CASSPAWEGYNEQFF	few	TRBJ2-1	TRBV5-1	TRBD2
TGTGCCAGCAGCCAAGATTTTCTCGGACAGGGGTCCTACGAGCAGTACTTC	CASSQDFLGQGSYEQYF	many	TRBJ2-7	TRBV3-1	TRBD1
TGTGCCAGCAGCTTGGCGGGGGCCCCTGGCAATGAGCAGTTCTTC	CASSLAGAPGNEQFF	NA	TRBJ2-1	TRBV7-8	NA
TGTGCCAGCAGTCGACTCCCGCTCGGCACTGAAGCTTTCTTT	CASSRLPLGTEAFF	many	TRBJ1-1	TRBV28	NA
TGTGCCAGCAGCTGGGACTTCCGTGGCTACACCTTC	CASSWDFRGYTF	NA	TRBJ1-2	TRBV5-4	NA
TGCGCCAGCAGCATAGCGGGAGGGCTCTACGAGCAGTACTTC	CASSIAGGLYEQYF	many	TRBJ2-7	TRBV5-1	TRBD2
TGTGCCAGCAGCAGCGGGACAGGGTATCAGCCCCAGCATTTT	CASSSGTGYQPQHF	many	TRBJ1-5	TRBV6-1	TRBD1
TGTGCCAGCAGTTTGCAGGTTTTGGACTATGGCTACACCTTC	CASSLQVLDYGYTF	many	TRBJ1-2	TRBV12-3/TRBV12-4	NA
TGTGCCAGCAGTTACCCGGGACAGAGCTCTGGGGCCAACGTCCTGACTTTC	CASSYPGQSSGANVLTF	many	TRBJ2-6	TRBV28	TRBD1
TGTGCCAGTAGTATAACTGATGACTCTGGGGCCAACGTCCTGACTTTC	CASSITDDSGANVLTF	NA	TRBJ2-6	TRBV19	NA
TGTGCCAGCAGTGAAGCGCTGATAACAGGGAGGGACACCATATATTTT	CASSEALITGRDTIYF	few	TRBJ1-3	TRBV6-1	NA
TGTGCCAGCAGGAGCCTGGGACACGAAGCTTTCTTT	CASRSLGHEAFF	many	TRBJ1-1	TRBV28	NA
TGCAGTGCTAGTGGGACTAGCGGGAGGGAGACCCAGTACTTC	CSASGTSGRETQYF	many	TRBJ2-5	TRBV20-1	TRBD2
TGTGCCAGCAGTGAAATAGGAGAGTCAAACACCGGGGAGCTGTTTTTT	CASSEIGESNTGELFF	NA	TRBJ2-2	TRBV25-1	NA
TGCAGCGTTCGGGACAGGGGAGCTCAGACCCAGTACTTC	CSVRDRGAQTQYF	NA	TRBJ2-5	TRBV29-1	TRBD1
TGTGCCACCAGCAGAGTTGCTGTCTCTGGGGCCAACGTCCTGACTTTC	CATSRVAVSGANVLTF	NA	TRBJ2-6	TRBV15	NA
TGTGCCAGCAGCCCCGGACGGCGCTATGGCTACACCTTC	CASSPGRRYGYTF	few	TRBJ1-2	TRBV6-1	NA
TGCGCCAGCAGCTTGGGTGGTGTAAATGAAAAACTGTTTTTT	CASSLGGVNEKLFF	many	TRBJ1-4	TRBV5-1	NA
TGCAGCGTTGACAGGGGGAACTATGGCTACACCTTC	CSVDRGNYGYTF	many	TRBJ1-2	TRBV29-1	TRBD1
TGCGCCAGCAGCTTGATGGGGGAAGCTTTCTTT	CASSLMGEAFF	few	TRBJ1-1	TRBV5-1	NA
TGTGCCAGCAGTTTCGCCGGGGGGTCAACTAATGAAAAACTGTTTTTT	CASSFAGGSTNEKLFF	many	TRBJ1-4	TRBV28	NA
TGTGCCAGCAGTCCTAGCGGAAACACCGGGGAGCTGTTTTTT	CASSPSGNTGELFF	many	TRBJ2-2	TRBV2	TRBD2
TGTGCCAGCAAAGCGGGTGGAAACAATGAGCAGTTCTTC	CASKAGGNNEQFF	NA	TRBJ2-1	TRBV2	NA
TGTGCCAGCAGCTTGACGGGAGCTAACTATGGCTACACCTTC	CASSLTGANYGYTF	NA	TRBJ1-2	TRBV5-6	NA
TGTGCCAGCAGTTCGCCGGGACAGGGGGTGAACGAGCAGTACTTC	CASSSPGQGVNEQYF	many	TRBJ2-7	TRBV28	TRBD1
TGCGCCAGCAGCGAAGGGACAGGGAAACAGCCCCAGCATTTT	CASSEGTGKQPQHF	few	TRBJ1-5	TRBV5-1	TRBD1
TGTGCCAGCAGTTTAGCGGGACAGGGCCTCCCCTTCTTATACGAGCAGTACTTC	CASSLAGQGLPFLYEQYF	many	TRBJ2-7	TRBV28	TRBD1
TGTGCCAGCAGCTTTGGACTAGGAAAAGCAGGGGACAATGAGCAGTTCTTC	CASSFGLGKAGDNEQFF	NA	TRBJ2-1	TRBV5-6	NA